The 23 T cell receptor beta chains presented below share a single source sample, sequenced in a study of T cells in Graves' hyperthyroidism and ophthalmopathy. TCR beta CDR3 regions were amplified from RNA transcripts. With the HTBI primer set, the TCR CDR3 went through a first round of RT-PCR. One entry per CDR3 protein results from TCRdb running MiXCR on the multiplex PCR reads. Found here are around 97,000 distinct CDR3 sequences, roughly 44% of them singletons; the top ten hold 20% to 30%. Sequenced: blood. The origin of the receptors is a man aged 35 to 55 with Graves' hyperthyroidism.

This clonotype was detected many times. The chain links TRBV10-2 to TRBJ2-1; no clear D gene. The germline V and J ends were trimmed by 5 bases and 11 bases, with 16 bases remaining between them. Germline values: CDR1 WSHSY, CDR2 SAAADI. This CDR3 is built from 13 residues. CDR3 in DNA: TGCGCCAGCAGTTTGAAGCAGCCGTCCCAGCAGTTCTTC. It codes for CASSLKQPSQQFF.

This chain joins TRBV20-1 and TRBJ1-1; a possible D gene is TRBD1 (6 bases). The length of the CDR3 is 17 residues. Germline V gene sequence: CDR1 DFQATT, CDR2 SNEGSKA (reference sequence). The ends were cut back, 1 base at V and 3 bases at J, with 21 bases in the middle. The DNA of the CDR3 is TGCAGTGCTAGAGCCCCCAGGGGACAAGGCGGGGACACTGAAGCTTTCTTT. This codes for CSARAPRGQGGDTEAFF.

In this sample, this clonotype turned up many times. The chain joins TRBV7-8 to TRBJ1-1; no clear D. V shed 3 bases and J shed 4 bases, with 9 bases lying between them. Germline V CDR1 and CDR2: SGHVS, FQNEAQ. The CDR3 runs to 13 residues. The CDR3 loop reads CASSFLSGTEAFF. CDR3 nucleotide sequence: TGTGCCAGCAGCTTCTTATCGGGCACTGAAGCTTTCTTT.

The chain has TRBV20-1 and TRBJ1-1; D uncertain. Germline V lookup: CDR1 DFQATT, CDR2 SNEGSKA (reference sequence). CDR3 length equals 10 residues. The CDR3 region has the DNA TGCAGAAGACCGGGAGGGGAAGCTTTCTTT. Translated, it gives CRRPGGEAFF.

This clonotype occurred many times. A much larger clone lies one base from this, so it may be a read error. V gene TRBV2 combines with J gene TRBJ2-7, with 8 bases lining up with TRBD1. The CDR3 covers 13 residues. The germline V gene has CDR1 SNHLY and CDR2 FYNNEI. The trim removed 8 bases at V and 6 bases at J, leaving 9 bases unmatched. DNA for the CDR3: TGTGCCAGCCAGAGACAGGGGAGGCCCGAGCAGTACTTC. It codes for CASQRQGRPEQYF.

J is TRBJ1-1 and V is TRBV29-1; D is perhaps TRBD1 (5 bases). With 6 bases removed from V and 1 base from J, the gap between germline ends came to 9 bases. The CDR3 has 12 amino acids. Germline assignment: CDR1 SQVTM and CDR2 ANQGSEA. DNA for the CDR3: TGCAGCGTCAATACAGGGAACACTGAAGCTTTCTTT. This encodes CSVNTGNTEAFF. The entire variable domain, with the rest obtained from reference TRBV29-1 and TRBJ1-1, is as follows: SAVISQKPSRDICQRGTSLTIQCQVDSQVTMMFWYRQQPGQSLTLIATANQGSEATYESGFVIDKFPISRPNLTFSTLTVSNMSPEDSSIYLCSVNTGNTEAFFGQGTRLTVV.

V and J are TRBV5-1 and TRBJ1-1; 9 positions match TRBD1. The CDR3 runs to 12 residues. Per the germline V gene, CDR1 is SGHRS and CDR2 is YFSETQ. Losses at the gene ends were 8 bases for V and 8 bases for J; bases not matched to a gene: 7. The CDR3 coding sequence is TGCGCCAGTGCTAAGACAGGGGGGGAAGCTTTCTTT. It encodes CASAKTGGEAFF.

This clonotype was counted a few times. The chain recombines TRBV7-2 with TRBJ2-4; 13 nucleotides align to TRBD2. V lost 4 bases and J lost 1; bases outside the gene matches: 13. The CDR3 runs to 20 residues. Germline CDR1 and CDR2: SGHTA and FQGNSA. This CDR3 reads CASSSRTTSGRGEAKNIQYF. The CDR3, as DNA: TGTGCCAGCAGCTCACGAACTACTAGCGGGAGGGGCGAGGCCAAAAACATTCAGTACTTC.

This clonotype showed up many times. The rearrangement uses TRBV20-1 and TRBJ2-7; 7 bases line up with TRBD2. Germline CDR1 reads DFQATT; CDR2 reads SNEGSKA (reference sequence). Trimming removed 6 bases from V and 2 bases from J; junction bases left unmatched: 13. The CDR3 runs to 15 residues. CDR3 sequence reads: CSATESGIFAYEQYF. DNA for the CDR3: TGCAGTGCGACTGAAAGCGGGATATTCGCCTACGAGCAGTACTTC.

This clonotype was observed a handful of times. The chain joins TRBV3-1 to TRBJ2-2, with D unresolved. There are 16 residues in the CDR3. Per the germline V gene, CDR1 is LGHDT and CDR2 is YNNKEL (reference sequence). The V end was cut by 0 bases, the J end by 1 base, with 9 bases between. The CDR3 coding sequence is TGTGCCAGCAGCCAAGAAGGCGCACTGAACACCGGGGAGCTGTTTTTT. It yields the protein CASSQEGALNTGELFF.

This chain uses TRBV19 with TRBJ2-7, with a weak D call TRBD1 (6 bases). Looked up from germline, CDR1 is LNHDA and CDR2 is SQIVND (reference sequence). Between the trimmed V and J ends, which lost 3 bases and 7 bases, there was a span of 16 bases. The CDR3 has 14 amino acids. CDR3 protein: CASSIGRDQGEQYF. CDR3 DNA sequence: TGTGCCAGTAGTATTGGTAGGGATCAGGGGGAGCAGTACTTC.

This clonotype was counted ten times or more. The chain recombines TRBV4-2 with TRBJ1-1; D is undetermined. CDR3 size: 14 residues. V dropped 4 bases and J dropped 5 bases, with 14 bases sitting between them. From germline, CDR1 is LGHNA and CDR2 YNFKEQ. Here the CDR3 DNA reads TGTGCCAGCAGCCGAGACCCGGGCGGAACTGAAGCTTTCTTT. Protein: CASSRDPGGTEAFF.

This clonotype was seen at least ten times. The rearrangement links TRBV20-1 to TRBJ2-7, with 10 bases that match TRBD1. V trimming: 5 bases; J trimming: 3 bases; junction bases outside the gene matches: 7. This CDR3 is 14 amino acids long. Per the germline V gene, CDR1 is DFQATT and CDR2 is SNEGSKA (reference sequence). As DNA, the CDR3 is TGCAGTGCTGCGACAGGGGGCGCTTTCTACGAGCAGTACTTC. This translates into CSAATGGAFYEQYF.

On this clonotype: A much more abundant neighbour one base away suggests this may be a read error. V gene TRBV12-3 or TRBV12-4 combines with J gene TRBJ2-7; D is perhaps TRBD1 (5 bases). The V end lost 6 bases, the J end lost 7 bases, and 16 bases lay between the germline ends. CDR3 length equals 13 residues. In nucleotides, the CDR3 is TGTGCCAGCAGCCCTAACAGGTTTAGTGAGCAGTACTTC. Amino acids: CASSPNRFSEQYF.

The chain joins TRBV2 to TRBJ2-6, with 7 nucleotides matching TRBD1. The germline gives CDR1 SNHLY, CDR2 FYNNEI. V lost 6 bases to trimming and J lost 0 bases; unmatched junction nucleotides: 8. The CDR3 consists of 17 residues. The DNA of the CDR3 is TGTGCCAGCAGCGGGACAGATCGGAGCTCTGGGGCCAACGTCCTGACTTTC. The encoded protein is CASSGTDRSSGANVLTF.

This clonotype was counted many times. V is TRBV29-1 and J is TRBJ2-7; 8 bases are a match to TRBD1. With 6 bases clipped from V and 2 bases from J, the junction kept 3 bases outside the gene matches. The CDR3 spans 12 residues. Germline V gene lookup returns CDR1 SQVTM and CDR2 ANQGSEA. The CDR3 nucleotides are TGCAGCGTGGGGACAGGAACCTACGAGCAGTACTTC. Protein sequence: CSVGTGTYEQYF.

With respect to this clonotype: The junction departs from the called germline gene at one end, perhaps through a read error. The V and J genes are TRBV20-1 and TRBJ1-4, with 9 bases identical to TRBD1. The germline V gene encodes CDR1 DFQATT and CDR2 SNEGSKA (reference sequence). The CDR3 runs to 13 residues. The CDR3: CSTRGTGLGKLFF. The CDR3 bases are TGCAGTACTAGGGGGACAGGGTTGGGAAAACTGTTTTTT.

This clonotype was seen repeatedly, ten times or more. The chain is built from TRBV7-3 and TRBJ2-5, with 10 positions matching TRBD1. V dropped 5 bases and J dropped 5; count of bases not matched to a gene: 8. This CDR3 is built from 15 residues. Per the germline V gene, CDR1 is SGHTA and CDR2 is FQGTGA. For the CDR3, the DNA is TGTGCCAGCAGCACCGGGACAGGGGCCGTTGAGACCCAGTACTTC. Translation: CASSTGTGAVETQYF.

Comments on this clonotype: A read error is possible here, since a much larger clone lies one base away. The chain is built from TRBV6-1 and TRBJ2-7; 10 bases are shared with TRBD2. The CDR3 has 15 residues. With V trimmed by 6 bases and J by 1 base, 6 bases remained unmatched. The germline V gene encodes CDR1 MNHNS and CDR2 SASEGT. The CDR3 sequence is CASRPGTSASYEQYF. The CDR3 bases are TGTGCCAGCAGGCCCGGGACTAGCGCTTCCTACGAGCAGTACTTC.

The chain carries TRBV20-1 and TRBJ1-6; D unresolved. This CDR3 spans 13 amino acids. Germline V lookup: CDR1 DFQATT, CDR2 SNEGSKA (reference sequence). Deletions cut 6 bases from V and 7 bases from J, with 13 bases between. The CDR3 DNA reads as TGCAGTGCCTCAGATAGTGGAAATTCACCCCTCCACTTT. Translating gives CSASDSGNSPLHF.

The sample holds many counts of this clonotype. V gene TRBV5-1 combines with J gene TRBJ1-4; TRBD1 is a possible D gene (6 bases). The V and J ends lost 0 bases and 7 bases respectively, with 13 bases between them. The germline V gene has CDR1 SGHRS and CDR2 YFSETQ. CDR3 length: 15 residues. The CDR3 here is CASSLALGGGEKLFF. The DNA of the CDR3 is TGCGCCAGCAGCTTGGCCTTGGGAGGGGGTGAAAAACTGTTTTTT.

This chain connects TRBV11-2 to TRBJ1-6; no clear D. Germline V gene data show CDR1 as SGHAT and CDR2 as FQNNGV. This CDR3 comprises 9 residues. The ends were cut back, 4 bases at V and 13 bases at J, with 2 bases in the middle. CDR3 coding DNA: TGTGCCAGCAGCTCCCCCCTCCACTTT. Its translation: CASSSPLHF.

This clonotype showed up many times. In nucleotides, the CDR3 is TGCAGTGCTAGGTGGGGGGCTGTAGAGACCCAGTACTTC. Residues: CSARWGAVETQYF. J is TRBJ2-5 and V is TRBV20-1; either TRBD1 or TRBD2 may supply D (6 bases each). In germline, CDR1 is DFQATT, CDR2 SNEGSKA (reference sequence). The CDR3 is 13 residues long. V dropped 3 bases and J dropped 4 bases, with 12 bases sitting between them.